These 5 T cell receptor beta chains were sequenced from one sample in a study of blood T cells in healthy people across ages. Then a second PCR, running roughly 6 to 11 cycles, was carried out with a sample-barcoded 5' primer and a J-beta primer mix. Each CDR3 protein is one row after TCRdb ran MiXCR on the 5' RACE reads. The sample records 710,000 or so distinct CDR3 sequences, approximately 29% being singletons. Specimen: blood. Source of these receptors: a woman at least 80 years old in good health.

Notes on this clonotype: Given a much more abundant clone one base away, this may be a read error. This chain joins TRBV6-5 and TRBJ2-3; 11 bases agree with TRBD1. The CDR3 extends over 15 amino acids. Per germline, CDR1 MNHEY and CDR2 SVGAGI. The CDR3 bases are TGTGTCAGCAGTTATGAGGGACAGGGGGGAGATACGCAGTATTTT. Translation: CVSSYEGQGGDTQYF.

Concerning this clonotype itself: A much larger clone is a single base away; this may be a read error. V is TRBV7-3 and J is TRBJ1-2; D is possibly TRBD1 (5 bases). Germline V lookup: CDR1 SGHTA, CDR2 FQGTGA. The CDR3 runs 14 residues. Trimming removed 4 bases at V and 7 bases at J, with 16 bases between. CDR3 sequence (DNA): TGTGCCAGCAGCTGCCGGGACGGTGGAGGTGGCTACACCTTC. Encoded protein: CASSCRDGGGGYTF.

This chain uses TRBV4-1 with TRBJ2-5, with D tentatively TRBD2 (5 bases). The CDR3 has 12 amino acids. Germline-derived CDR1 and CDR2 are MGHRA and YSYEKL. Trimming cost V 8 bases and J 8 bases, with 15 bases left between them. The CDR3 sequence: CASAPSTRTQYF. The CDR3 DNA sequence: TGCGCCAGCGCGCCAAGCACTAGAACCCAGTACTTC.

On this clonotype itself: This may be a read error, as it is one base from a much larger clone. V usage is TRBV7-2 and J usage is TRBJ1-1; D might be TRBD1 (6 bases). V was trimmed by 4 bases and J by 0 bases, leaving 9 bases between them. CDR3 length equals 14 residues. The germline V gene has CDR1 SGHTA and CDR2 FQGNSA. The CDR3 region has the DNA TGTGCCAGCAGCTGCGGGACATTGAACACTGAAGCTTTCTTT. Translated: CASSCGTLNTEAFF.

Ten or more counts support this clonotype. The chain uses TRBV7-9 and TRBJ1-1; the D is unclear. This CDR3 contains 13 residues. In germline, CDR1 is SEHNR, CDR2 FQNEAQ (reference sequence). Trimming left V 0 bases short and J 2 bases short, with 4 bases between. The CDR3 coding sequence is TGTGCCAGCAGCTTAGCGGACAACACTGAAGCTTTCTTT. Translating it yields CASSLADNTEAFF.